These T cell receptor beta chains were read from a single sample in a study of blood T cells in healthy people across ages. TCRdb used MiXCR to reprocess the 5' RACE reads, holding one entry per CDR3 protein. The sample includes about 1,800,000 distinct CDR3 sequences, over 25% of them seen just once. Sequenced: blood. These receptors were collected from a woman aged 25 to 39 in good health. The CDR3 runs from the conserved cysteine through the conserved F or W. D genes are given only for firm matches. Clone size is shown for a subset of rows, as once, few, many or a class of expanded clone.

j_call d_call clone_size v_call cdr3_aa cdr3_nt
TRBJ1-4 NA few TRBV11-2 CASSLRVWQANEKLFF TGTGCCAGCAGCTTACGAGTGTGGCAGGCTAATGAAAAACTGTTTTTT
TRBJ2-1 TRBD2 NA TRBV20-1 CSASRAGGVNEQFF TGCAGTGCTAGCAGGGCGGGGGGTGTAAATGAGCAGTTCTTC
TRBJ2-7 TRBD1 many TRBV20-1 CSARDGSGQAHEQYF TGCAGTGCTAGAGATGGAAGCGGACAGGCCCACGAGCAGTACTTC
TRBJ2-1 NA many TRBV20-1 CSVGADYLSGNEQFF TGCAGTGTAGGGGCGGACTATCTATCCGGCAATGAGCAGTTCTTC
TRBJ2-3 NA NA TRBV3-1 CASSQGGGSVWQYF TGTGCCAGCAGCCAGGGGGGGGGCTCCGTTTGGCAGTATTTT
TRBJ2-7 TRBD2 many TRBV5-1 CASSSTETSGVYEQYF TGCGCCAGCAGCTCCACCGAGACTAGCGGGGTTTACGAGCAGTACTTC
TRBJ2-7 NA many TRBV20-1 CSAPPQGAYEQYF TGCAGTGCTCCCCCACAGGGTGCGTACGAGCAGTACTTC
TRBJ1-1 NA NA TRBV3-1 CASSQDVSSEAFF TGTGCCAGCAGCCAAGATGTAAGCTCTGAAGCTTTCTTT
TRBJ2-3 TRBD2 many TRBV5-1 CASSAGAGDLDTQYF TGCGCCAGCAGCGCTGGAGCGGGAGATCTAGATACGCAGTATTTT
TRBJ2-5 NA NA TRBV9 CASSVRLVPTQYF TGTGCCAGCAGCGTAAGACTCGTCCCGACCCAGTACTTC
TRBJ2-3 NA NA TRBV28 CASLAGGQGTDTQYF TGTGCCAGCCTTGCGGGGGGACAGGGCACAGATACGCAGTATTTT
TRBJ1-5 NA NA TRBV6-2/TRBV6-3 CASSDVANQPQHF TGTGCCAGCAGTGACGTAGCAAATCAGCCCCAGCATTTT
TRBJ2-2 TRBD2 NA TRBV7-2 CASSLVLRERAGELFF TGTGCCAGCAGCTTAGTTCTGCGGGAGAGGGCCGGGGAGCTGTTTTTT
TRBJ2-5 NA NA TRBV20-1 CSATRTAYQETQYF TGCAGTGCTACCCGAACGGCGTACCAAGAGACCCAGTACTTC
TRBJ2-1 TRBD2 NA TRBV10-3 CAISDPGTSGGREQFF TGTGCCATCAGTGACCCCGGGACTAGCGGGGGTCGTGAGCAGTTCTTC
TRBJ1-2 NA NA TRBV4-3 CASSPGLAARGGYTF TGCGCCAGCAGCCCAGGACTCGCAGCCAGGGGTGGCTACACCTTC
TRBJ2-7 TRBD1 many TRBV3-1 CASSQGTGLSYEQYF TGTGCCAGCAGCCAAGGGACAGGGCTCTCCTACGAGCAGTACTTC
TRBJ2-3 NA many TRBV5-1 CASTQERSTDTQYF TGCGCCAGCACCCAGGAGCGGAGCACAGATACGCAGTATTTT
TRBJ2-4 TRBD1 few TRBV7-2 CASSLEPGQGTNIQYF TGTGCCAGCAGCCTCGAGCCGGGACAGGGTACAAACATTCAGTACTTC
TRBJ2-5 NA many TRBV5-1 CASSLAGGGALQETQYF TGCGCCAGCAGCTTGGCCGGAGGGGGCGCCCTTCAAGAGACCCAGTACTTC
TRBJ1-5 NA NA TRBV18 CASSRITADSNQPQHF TGTGCCAGCTCACGGATAACGGCGGATAGCAATCAGCCCCAGCATTTT
TRBJ1-5 NA few TRBV10-3 CAISDPIDSENQPQHF TGTGCCATCAGTGACCCAATAGACAGTGAGAATCAGCCCCAGCATTTT
TRBJ2-5 TRBD2 NA TRBV10-2 CASSAGGRGTQYF TGCGCCAGCAGTGCGGGGGGTAGAGGGACCCAGTACTTC
TRBJ1-4 NA NA TRBV7-2 CASSPRLGLGEKLFF TGTGCCAGCAGCCCCAGATTGGGCCTTGGGGAAAAACTGTTTTTT
TRBJ1-1 NA NA TRBV18 CASSPASYRAEGTEAFF TGTGCCAGCTCACCAGCCTCATACAGGGCAGAGGGCACTGAAGCTTTCTTT
TRBJ2-4 NA few TRBV2 CASSPPGLTREQYF TGTGCCAGCTCCCCCCCGGGCTTAACGAGGGAGCAGTACTTC
TRBJ1-5 TRBD1 few TRBV19 CASSHRKGTGTPQHF TGTGCCAGTAGTCATCGAAAGGGGACAGGAACGCCCCAGCATTTT
TRBJ2-4 NA few TRBV7-9 CASSRLNIQYF TGTGCCAGCTCCCGGCTTAACATTCAGTACTTC
TRBJ1-5 NA NA TRBV5-1 CASSLWGSRNQPQHF TGCGCCAGCAGCCTGTGGGGCTCCCGGAATCAGCCCCAGCATTTT
TRBJ2-1 NA few TRBV6-2/TRBV6-3 CASSYRKDEQFF TGTGCCAGCAGTTACCGGAAGGATGAGCAGTTCTTC
TRBJ2-1 TRBD2 few TRBV7-9 CASRPLAGDYNEQFF TGTGCCAGCAGGCCTCTCGCGGGAGACTACAATGAGCAGTTCTTC
TRBJ2-1 TRBD2 NA TRBV6-1 CAGNLREGGNEQFF TGTGCCGGGAATCTACGGGAGGGGGGCAATGAGCAGTTCTTC
TRBJ2-5 TRBD2 NA TRBV7-9 CASTRTSGGEQYF TGTGCCAGCACCAGGACTAGCGGGGGTGAGCAGTACTTC
TRBJ2-3 TRBD2 NA TRBV3-1 CASSQSRMGSGTPTATDTQYF TGTGCCAGCAGCCAATCGAGGATGGGTAGCGGGACACCCACGGCCACAGATACGCAGTATTTT
TRBJ2-3 NA many TRBV29-1 CSVFTTDTQYF TGCAGCGTTTTTACCACAGATACGCAGTATTTT
TRBJ1-1 NA NA TRBV7-9 CASSVGGPEAFF TGTGCCAGCTCGGTAGGCGGACCTGAAGCTTTCTTT
TRBJ1-2 NA NA TRBV24-1 CATRDPGLGRIYGYTF TGTGCCACCAGGGACCCTGGCTTGGGCCGGATCTATGGCTACACCTTC
TRBJ2-1 NA NA TRBV5-1 CASTALSGNEQFF TGCGCCAGCACCGCTCTCTCAGGGAATGAGCAGTTCTTC
TRBJ2-5 NA NA TRBV20-1 CSARGPTQETQYF TGCAGTGCTCGCGGGCCGACCCAAGAGACCCAGTACTTC
TRBJ2-7 NA few TRBV27 CASDLYEQYF TGTGCCAGCGACCTTTACGAGCAGTACTTC
TRBJ1-1 TRBD1 NA TRBV6-5 CASRVRGLDTEAFF TGTGCCAGCAGGGTCAGGGGGCTGGACACTGAAGCTTTCTTT
TRBJ1-2 NA many TRBV5-1 CASSWDGDYGYTF TGCGCCAGCAGCTGGGACGGAGACTATGGCTACACCTTC
TRBJ1-5 NA NA TRBV25-1 CASSEYRGQPQHF TGTGCCAGCAGTGAATATAGGGGTCAGCCCCAGCATTTT
TRBJ1-2 NA many TRBV6-6 CASYVSGNRDYGYTF TGTGCCAGTTACGTATCAGGAAACAGGGACTATGGCTACACCTTC
TRBJ2-7 NA few TRBV6-1 CATGGVGEQYF TGTGCCACGGGCGGGGTTGGCGAGCAGTACTTC
TRBJ1-1 NA NA TRBV10-3 CAISEPEGNTEVFF TGTGCCATCAGCGAACCGGAGGGGAACACTGAAGTTTTCTTT
TRBJ1-5 TRBD1 NA TRBV18 CASSPYPLGRSGQPQHF TGTGCCAGCTCACCATATCCTTTGGGGAGGTCGGGACAGCCTCAGCATTTT
TRBJ1-5 NA NA TRBV2 CASSLEGYRPQHF TGTGCCAGCAGTCTTGAAGGATATCGGCCCCAGCATTTT
TRBJ1-1 NA NA TRBV24-1 CATSAPGTEAFF TGTGCCACCAGTGCCCCGGGGACTGAAGCTTTCTTT
TRBJ2-3 TRBD2 few TRBV20-1 CSARVVAGGSTDTQYF TGCAGTGCTAGAGTTGTAGCGGGGGGGAGCACAGATACGCAGTATTTT
TRBJ2-1 TRBD2 NA TRBV7-9 CASSLAETSGNEQFF TGTGCCAGCAGCTTAGCCGAGACTAGCGGGAATGAGCAGTTCTTC
TRBJ2-1 TRBD1 many TRBV28 CASSTPQGVNEQFF TGTGCCAGCAGTACCCCCCAGGGGGTCAATGAGCAGTTCTTC
TRBJ2-1 TRBD2 few TRBV12-3/TRBV12-4 CASRELAGVVAGEQFF TGTGCCAGCAGGGAACTAGCGGGAGTCGTAGCTGGCGAGCAGTTCTTC
TRBJ2-1 TRBD2 many TRBV10-3 CAITSGRWHEQFF TGTGCCATCACTAGCGGGAGGTGGCATGAGCAGTTCTTC
TRBJ1-2 TRBD1 few TRBV20-1 CSASFQGAYGYTF TGCAGTGCTAGTTTCCAGGGGGCGTATGGCTACACCTTC
TRBJ2-3 NA NA TRBV12-3/TRBV12-4 CASSFGGPWRDF TGTGCCAGCAGCTTCGGGGGGCCATGGCGGGATTTT
TRBJ1-2 NA NA TRBV12-3/TRBV12-4 CASARVRYDYTF TGTGCCAGCGCAAGGGTGAGGTATGACTACACCTTC